The 5 T cell receptor beta chains reported below all come from one sample, sequenced in a study of blood T cell repertoires in COVID-19. Only in-frame clones appear in the TCRdb table, and some are missing; sequencing was by immunoSEQ multiplex PCR. The sample holds about 190,000 clones, around 86% seen once. The sample comprised PBMCs or T cells enriched from blood (not recorded which). All receptors derive from a woman aged 40 to 50 in a cohort exposed to, infected with or recovered from COVID-19 (not recorded which).

V gene TRBV7-8 combines with J gene TRBJ1-5; unclear D gene. The CDR3 sequence is 16 residues long. Germline loops: CDR1 SGHVS, CDR2 FQNEAQ. V shed 3 bases and J shed 4 bases, with 16 bases lying between them. This CDR3 reads CASSFRTSGYNQPQHF. The CDR3 DNA is TGTGCCAGCAGCTTTCGAACGTCGGGTTATAATCAGCCCCAGCATTTT.

The V call is TRBV4-3, the J call TRBJ2-5; TRBD1 aligns across 11 bases. The CDR3 totals 15 residues. Germline V gene lookup returns CDR1 LGHNA and CDR2 YSLEER. V lost 5 bases, J lost 5 bases, and 7 bases stayed unmatched. The CDR3, as DNA: TGCGCCAGCAGCACAGGGACAGGGGGTAAGGAGACCCAGTACTTC. Translation: CASSTGTGGKETQYF.

The genes are TRBV6-6 and TRBJ1-2; D perhaps matches TRBD1 (5 bases). The CDR3 is made up of 14 amino acids. Trimming shortened V by 4 bases and J by 5 bases, and 14 bases separated the two germline ends. Germline CDR1 reads MNHNY; CDR2 reads SVGAGI (reference sequence). The CDR3 reads CASSLDGRGYGYTF. CDR3 sequence (DNA): TGTGCCAGCAGTTTGGACGGTCGGGGGTATGGCTACACCTTC.

The chain has TRBV6-5 and TRBJ2-7; D remains unclear. The germline CDR1 and CDR2 sequences are MNHEY and SVGAGI. This CDR3 has 12 residues. V was shortened by 6 bases and J by 4 bases, with 10 bases between the two germline ends. DNA for the CDR3: TGTGCCAGCAGCCCCACTACGTACGAGCAGTACTTC. It translates to CASSPTTYEQYF.

This clone was observed a handful of times. The V and J genes are TRBV7-9 and TRBJ1-1; D is unresolved. This CDR3 is 14 amino acids long. The V end lost 4 bases, the J end lost 5 bases, and 14 bases lay between the germline ends. Germline-derived CDR1 and CDR2 are SEHNR and FQNEAQ (reference sequence). CDR3 loop: CASSYGPGSTEAFF. CDR3 DNA: TGTGCCAGCAGCTATGGTCCGGGATCTACTGAAGCTTTCTTT.